Listed below are T cell receptor beta chains from one sample, sequenced in a study of control samples from healthy donors and cancer patients. Repertoires were generated with immunoSEQ multiplex PCR, while TCRdb's copy carries only in-frame clones and drops some. The data show 100,000 to 150,000 clones, approximately 90% seen once. Material: blood. These TCRs come from a man aged 18-30 years in good health. The CDR3 runs from the conserved cysteine through the conserved F or W. A D gene is named only where the DNA matches it firmly. Where a row states a size, it is once, few, many or the class of an expanded clone; other rows omit it.

CDR3nt | CDR3aa | abundance | d_gene | j_gene | v_gene
TGTGCCAGCAGCCCTGGAGTCCAAGAGACCCAGTACTTC | CASSPGVQETQYF | . | . | TRBJ2-5 | TRBV11-3
TGCGCCAGCAGTGAGTCGGGGCGCTATGGCTACACCTTC | CASSESGRYGYTF | . | . | TRBJ1-2 | TRBV10-1
TGTGCCAGCAGCGCCCTAATGGTAGGGAACACTGAAGCTTTCTTT | CASSALMVGNTEAFF | . | . | TRBJ1-1 | TRBV9
TGTGCCAGCAGGGTCAGACAAGTACTCTCAGATACGCAGTATTTT | CASRVRQVLSDTQYF | once | . | TRBJ2-3 | TRBV2
TGTGCCACCAGTGATTCGGGACAGGGGGTCGGGGAGCTGTTTTTT | CATSDSGQGVGELFF | . | TRBD1 | TRBJ2-2 | TRBV24-1
TGTGCCAGCAGTTACTCGGGTTTTAATGAAAAACTGTTTTTT | CASSYSGFNEKLFF | . | . | TRBJ1-4 | TRBV6-5
TGTGCCAGCAGCTTCTCCGGACAGGGCCCCGAAAAACTGTTTTTT | CASSFSGQGPEKLFF | once | TRBD1 | TRBJ1-4 | TRBV7-3
TGTGCCAGCAGCGCCCGAGGGCGCGGGGTATCGAGCTATGGCTACACCTTC | CASSARGRGVSSYGYTF | . | . | TRBJ1-2 | TRBV9
TGTGCCAGCAGCTTATCGGGGGTTGAGCAGTACTTC | CASSLSGVEQYF | . | . | TRBJ2-7 | TRBV11-2
TGCGCCAGCAGCCTGGGACGGGGGAACACTGAAGCTTTCTTT | CASSLGRGNTEAFF | once | . | TRBJ1-1 | TRBV4-1
TGTGCCAGCAGTTACTCAAACAATCCCGATGGCTACACCTTC | CASSYSNNPDGYTF | . | . | TRBJ1-2 | TRBV6-5
TGTGCCATCAGTGACCCGCGGGACTCAAACACCGGGGAGCTGTTTTTT | CAISDPRDSNTGELFF | . | . | TRBJ2-2 | TRBV10-3
TGTGCCAGCAGCTCCCAGGGGCAAGGCGGCTACACCTTC | CASSSQGQGGYTF | few | . | TRBJ1-2 | TRBV11-1
TGTGCCAGCTCACCAAGACAGGGAACGGCTAATGAAAAACTGTTTTTT | CASSPRQGTANEKLFF | . | TRBD1 | TRBJ1-4 | TRBV18
TGTGCCAGCAGTCTCCGGGACAGGATGTTCTACGAGCAGTACTTC | CASSLRDRMFYEQYF | . | TRBD1 | TRBJ2-7 | TRBV27
TGTGCCAGCAGTGAGATACAGGGCAATCAGCCCCAGCATTTT | CASSEIQGNQPQHF | . | . | TRBJ1-5 | TRBV6-1
TGTGCCAGCAGTACACAGGTCCGGGGGGGAAACACCATATATTTT | CASSTQVRGGNTIYF | . | . | TRBJ1-3 | TRBV6-5
TGTGCCTGGACTATTAACACAGATACGCAGTATTTT | CAWTINTDTQYF | . | . | TRBJ2-3 | TRBV30
TGTGCCAGCAGCTTAGCGTCGGTGAATGAGCAGTTCTTC | CASSLASVNEQFF | . | . | TRBJ2-1 | TRBV7-9
TGTGCCAGCAGCAGGCACAGGGGAAGCACCGGGGAGCTGTTTTTT | CASSRHRGSTGELFF | . | TRBD1 | TRBJ2-2 | TRBV7-9
TGTGCCAGCAGCTTAACTGGTGGGTCGGGACAGGCTACCTACGAGCAGTACTTC | CASSLTGGSGQATYEQYF | . | TRBD1 | TRBJ2-7 | TRBV7-9
TGTGCCTGGAGTGGAGGCGCAGGGCTTTTGGAGACCCAGTACTTC | CAWSGGAGLLETQYF | . | . | TRBJ2-5 | TRBV30
TGTGCCAGCAGCTTAGAGTCGACTAGCGGGGGGCGGTTGTATCAGGAGACCCAGTACTTC | CASSLESTSGGRLYQETQYF | . | TRBD2 | TRBJ2-5 | TRBV11-2
TGTGCCACCAGCAGCCCTAGCACAGATACGCAGTATTTT | CATSSPSTDTQYF | . | . | TRBJ2-3 | TRBV15
TGTGCTAGTGGTTTGGTACGGGACGGGGGGGCCGATGAGACCCAGTACTTC | CASGLVRDGGADETQYF | . | TRBD2 | TRBJ2-5 | TRBV12-5
TGTGCCAGCAGCTTAGGACAGAGCATTCAGTACTTC | CASSLGQSIQYF | . | . | TRBJ2-4 | TRBV7-9
TGTGCCAGCAGCTTGGGAGGGGTGGGCGAGCAGTACTTC | CASSLGGVGEQYF | . | . | TRBJ2-7 | TRBV5-5
TGTGCCAGCAGCTTGACAGGGTACACTGAAGCTTTCTTT | CASSLTGYTEAFF | . | TRBD1 | TRBJ1-1 | TRBV11-3
TGTGCCAGCAGCTTATCCCGGACAGGGGGCTATGGCTACACCTTC | CASSLSRTGGYGYTF | . | TRBD1 | TRBJ1-2 | TRBV11-2
TGTGCCAGCAGCCCCCCCGGGACAGGGTTACGGTACGAGCAGTACTTC | CASSPPGTGLRYEQYF | . | TRBD1 | TRBJ2-7 | TRBV7-9
TGCAGCGTCAAGGGCAAACTGAACACTGAAGCTTTCTTT | CSVKGKLNTEAFF | . | . | TRBJ1-1 | TRBV29-1
TGTGCCACCAGCGGTGGACTAGCGGGGGCCCACCAAGAGACCCAGTACTTC | CATSGGLAGAHQETQYF | . | TRBD2 | TRBJ2-5 | TRBV15
TGTGCCAGCAGCCCGCGAAGCGGGCCCCAAGAGACCCAGTACTTC | CASSPRSGPQETQYF | . | . | TRBJ2-5 | TRBV3-1/TRBV3-2
TGTGCCAGCAGCGTAGGGACTAGCGGTAGCACAGATACGCAGTATTTT | CASSVGTSGSTDTQYF | . | TRBD2 | TRBJ2-3 | TRBV9
TGTGCCAGCAGTACAGGGCCGAGCAATCAGCCCCAGCATTTT | CASSTGPSNQPQHF | once | . | TRBJ1-5 | TRBV6-5
TGTGCCAGCAGCTCGGGACAGGCGAACACTGAAGCTTTCTTT | CASSSGQANTEAFF | once | TRBD1 | TRBJ1-1 | TRBV5-4
TGTGCCAGCAAGGCCCCTCCCCGACGGAATTTCTCCTACGAGCAGTACTTC | CASKAPPRRNFSYEQYF | . | . | TRBJ2-7 | TRBV2
TGTGCCAGCAGCTCCCTGACAGGGGGCCTCTCTGAAGCTTTCTTT | CASSSLTGGLSEAFF | . | TRBD1 | TRBJ1-1 | TRBV7-9
TGCGCCAGCAGCTTGGGACAAGCCAACACCATATATTTT | CASSLGQANTIYF | . | . | TRBJ1-3 | TRBV5-1
TGCGCCAGCAGCCAAGGTGTAGGCAGGGGGAGCAATCAGCCCCAGCATTTT | CASSQGVGRGSNQPQHF | . | TRBD1 | TRBJ1-5 | TRBV4-1
TGCGCCAGCAGCTTACAGGGAGGAGGGGGCTACACCTTC | CASSLQGGGGYTF | . | . | TRBJ1-2 | TRBV5-1
TGCGCCAGCAGCCAACCTACTGTCGGCCGGAGGGGAGGGGTGGACACTGAAGCTTTCTTT | CASSQPTVGRRGGVDTEAFF | few | . | TRBJ1-1 | TRBV4-1
TGTGCCAGCAGTACAGGGGCACGAAACACCATATATTTT | CASSTGARNTIYF | once | TRBD1 | TRBJ1-3 | TRBV6-5
TGTGCCTGGAGCGAACCCTCAGGAGGGGGAGGGACTGAAGCTTTCTTT | CAWSEPSGGGGTEAFF | . | . | TRBJ1-1 | TRBV30
TGTGCCAGCAGTGAGGGGGAAGGTGGAGAGACCCAGTACTTC | CASSEGEGGETQYF | . | . | TRBJ2-5 | TRBV6-4
TGTGCCAGCAGCCGGGGACAACTCTACGAGCAGTACTTC | CASSRGQLYEQYF | . | . | TRBJ2-7 | TRBV6-5
TGTGCCATCAGTGAGAGCGGGGGAGGCCTCGACGAGCAGTACTTC | CAISESGGGLDEQYF | . | TRBD2 | TRBJ2-7 | TRBV10-3
TGTGCCATCAGTCTGGGCGCGAACACTGAAGCTTTCTTT | CAISLGANTEAFF | . | . | TRBJ1-1 | TRBV10-3
TGTGCCAGCAGCCTAGACAGGAACACTGAAGCTTTCTTT | CASSLDRNTEAFF | . | . | TRBJ1-1 | TRBV6-5
TGTGCCAGCTGGAAAGGGACAGGGAGGCGCGGCTACACCTTC | CASWKGTGRRGYTF | . | TRBD1 | TRBJ1-2 | TRBV6-6
TGTGCCAGCAGTTACTCCGGGGAAGGGCAGCCCCAGCATTTT | CASSYSGEGQPQHF | few | . | TRBJ1-5 | TRBV6-6
TGTGCCAGCAGCCTAACCACAGGGGGCCCCGCATTTTACGAGCAGTACTTC | CASSLTTGGPAFYEQYF | . | TRBD1 | TRBJ2-7 | TRBV3-1/TRBV3-2
TGTGCCAGCAGCCAATCCGACACTGAAGCTTTCTTT | CASSQSDTEAFF | . | . | TRBJ1-1 | TRBV3-1/TRBV3-2
TGTGCCAGCAGTCCCCGGGACAGCTCCTACAATGAGCAGTTCTTC | CASSPRDSSYNEQFF | . | TRBD1 | TRBJ2-1 | TRBV27
TGTGCCAGCAGCGCAGGCGGGGGGAGCTATGAGCAGTTCTTC | CASSAGGGSYEQFF | . | TRBD2 | TRBJ2-1 | TRBV11-3